The present entry profiles one T cell receptor (beta chain) with its context. What this receptor recognizes is not known. Base qualities are missing; no much larger clone stands one base away. The donors were healthy, HIV-negative adults with no recently reported acute infections or vaccinations. Every donor was a Caucasian adult living in Nashville, Tennessee, USA. Magnetic negative selection was used to enrich CD4+ T cells, after which naive cells were positively selected on CD45RA and the negative fraction became the memory subset. Blood was obtained by leukapheresis, after which PBMCs were separated by Ficoll-Histopaque density gradient centrifugation and cryopreserved in liquid nitrogen vapor phase. Purity and quantity of every magnetically sorted T cell population were checked by analytical flow cytometry. Genomic DNA was isolated from each sorted fraction and quantified by UV absorbance on a Nanodrop 2000c.

V loses 2 bases of germline sequence and J loses 9 bases, and the interval between the two ends is 20 bases. Reading the germline V gene (reference sequence) gives CDR1 MNHEY and CDR2 SMNVEV. The CDR3 sequence holds 16 residues, the cysteine and phenylalanine included. Of the read, only the CDR3 DNA is kept; its 48 bases are in frame from base 1. This sample stems from a study of shared clonotypes between healthy human individuals (TCRdb year 2020). With respect to the entire study: The cohort included a few men and a couple of women between 18 and 49 years of age. For each donor, CD4 naive and CD4 memory were each run on three plates, CD8 naive on two plates, and CD8 memory on one plate. To estimate repertoire size and how much clonotype sharing occurs between individuals, the study deeply sequenced the blood TCR repertoires of 4 to 6 healthy adults. Libraries were prepared and TCR repertoires were sequenced by different laboratories using diverse techniques, in order to increase sequencing depth and limit assay-specific biases. Leukapheresis yielded between about 0.9 and 9 billion PBMCs per donor.

Using the deep immunoSEQ assay, multiplex PCR amplified TCR CDR3 regions from genomic DNA. For each cell subset, the extracted genomic DNA was distributed evenly across all wells of several immunoSEQ 96-well plates, and each plate served as one replicate. For sorted subsets, each replicate PCR was loaded with about 0.2 ug genomic DNA, equivalent to approximately 27,000 T cell genomes. Purified libraries were quantified with a Qubit 3.0 fluorometer, sized on a Bioanalyzer 2100, and re-quantified with the KAPA Library Quantification kit. Every immunoSEQ 96-well plate was sequenced on a separate single-read 150-cycle Illumina NextSeq 550 flow cell. For the original study's pipeline: The immunoSEQ output contained only junctional sequences without quality scores, so filtering could not match that applied to full-length reads. To assign V/J genes and CDR3, sequences were annotated against IMGT germline references using PyIR, a Python wrapper for IgBLAST v1.9. Reads were removed for weak V/J assignments (E-value above 1e-6), missing CDR3, stop codons, out-of-frame junctions, or ambiguous translated residues. A V3J clonotype was defined by an identical inferred V gene, J gene, and CDR3 amino acid sequence. Percentage overlap between repertoires was calculated by dividing the number of shared unique clonotypes by the size of the smaller repertoire. Three approaches were used to assess repertoire richness: RTK rarefaction, the Chao1 estimator, and Recon v2.1 estimates of unobserved clonotypes. Generation probabilities were computed with OLGA for all TCRbeta clonotypes obtained by the gDNA method from several donors. TCRdb stores this immuneACCESS table with in-frame sequences only. Part of the clones is absent; in the studies checked, under half of the shortfall reflects unresolved V genes, and no reason is known for the rest. Clone size and the V and J calls come from that table; the DNA yielded D and trimming. This sample comprises a few million clones, more than 90% of them detected only once. Roughly 0.13% of the sample is taken by the ten largest.

On the study overall, not on this receptor specifically: Naive subsets generally had larger estimated clonotype richness than memory subsets. Because the study included a small number of donors, the genetic and exposure-history diversity represented was limited. Compared with non-shared clonotypes, the clonotypes found in all four sorted-subset donors had higher generation probabilities. Pairwise subsampling indicated that sequencing depth was expected to affect the degree of clonotype sharing among donors. Sampling was limited to blood, and TCR repertoires in tissue likely differ from TCR repertoires in blood. Sharing across a few donors was observed for around 5% of naive CD4, 3.5% of naive CD8, 2.3% of memory CD4, and around 0.42% of memory CD8 clonotypes. Even with the large sequencing depth, rarefaction of the sorted-subset datasets indicated that sequencing was incomplete.

The receptor chain draws on TRBV27 and TRBJ2-1, with no confidently assigned D gene. The source material was naive CD4+ T cells sorted from blood. This specimen's cell subset or site label, per the study, means: CD45RA+ positively selected. The receptor was derived from a man between 18 and 29 years old in good health. For the CDR3, the sequence is CASSLKGGTFSGEQFF. The nucleotide sequence is TGTGCCAGCAGTTTAAAAGGCGGTACCTTTTCTGGTGAGCAGTTCTTC.